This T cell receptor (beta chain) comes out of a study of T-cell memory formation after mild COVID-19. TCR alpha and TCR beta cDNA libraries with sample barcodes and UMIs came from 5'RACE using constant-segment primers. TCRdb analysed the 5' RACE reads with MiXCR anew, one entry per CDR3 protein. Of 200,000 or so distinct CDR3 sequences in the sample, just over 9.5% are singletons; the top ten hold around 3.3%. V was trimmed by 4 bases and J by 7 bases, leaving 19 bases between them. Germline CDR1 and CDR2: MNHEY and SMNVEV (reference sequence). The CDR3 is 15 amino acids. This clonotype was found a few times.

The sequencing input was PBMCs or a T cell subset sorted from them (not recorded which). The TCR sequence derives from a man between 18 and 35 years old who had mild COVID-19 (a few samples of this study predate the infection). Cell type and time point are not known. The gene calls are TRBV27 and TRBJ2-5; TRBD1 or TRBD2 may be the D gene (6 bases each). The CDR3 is CASSSGATPTGTQYF. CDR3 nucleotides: TGTGCCAGCAGTTCGGGGGCGACCCCCACCGGGACCCAGTACTTC.